The entry below gives a single TCR beta chain sequence along with its context. Antigen unknown. These data come from a study of T cells in localized non-small cell lung cancer. The length of the CDR3 is 14 residues. Germline CDR1 is KGHSH and CDR2 is LQKENI. Trimming removed 0 bases at V and 2 bases at J, with 7 bases between. Study-level findings and limits: In adjacent lung appeared a median 57 of the top 100 tumor clones. Clonality peaked in uninvolved adjacent lung rather than tumor.

Assay: immunoSEQ multiplex PCR; the TCRdb copy retains only in-frame clones and omits some. Of around 2,600 clones listed, 20% to 30% were seen once; the top ten hold 25% to 30%. Sequencing used lung tumor tissue, obtained before any cancer treatment. This TCR was recovered from a male donor at least 60 years old with stage I lung adenocarcinoma. V and J are TRBV18 and TRBJ2-5; the D gene is possibly TRBD1 (5 bases). The chain's CDR3 is CASSPPGLQETQYF. As DNA, the CDR3 is TGTGCCAGCTCACCACCGGGGCTTCAAGAGACCCAGTACTTC.